Shown below are 28 T cell receptor beta chains from a single sample sequenced in a study of cytomegalovirus exposure and HLA in healthy donors. Using immunoSEQ multiplex PCR, the repertoire was profiled, and TCRdb retains in-frame clones only, with some absent. The sample includes fewer than 150,000 clones, 88% of them seen just once. Sequencing was performed on PBMCs. Receptor source: a young man in good health and CMV-seropositive.

The chain joins TRBV7-2 to TRBJ2-2; 8 nucleotides align to TRBD1. CDR1 and CDR2 (germline): SGHTA, FQGNSA. V lost 7 bases, J lost 1 base, and 5 bases stayed unmatched. The CDR3 consists of 15 residues. CDR3 in DNA: TGTGCCAGCACCACCGGGACAGGGAACACCGGGGAGCTGTTTTTT. This encodes CASTTGTGNTGELFF.

V usage is TRBV5-1 and J usage is TRBJ1-5; the D is unclear. This CDR3 has 13 residues. Trimming cost V 7 bases and J 7 bases, with 15 bases left between them. Looked up from germline, CDR1 is SGHRS and CDR2 is YFSETQ. The CDR3 region has the DNA TGCGCCAGCTGCGAAAGGCCCGGGCAGCCCCAGCATTTT. Translating gives CASCERPGQPQHF.

The chain couples TRBV27 to TRBJ2-7; D may be TRBD1 (5 bases). This CDR3 is 14 amino acids long. CDR1 and CDR2 from the germline V gene are MNHEY and SMNVEV (reference sequence). Between the trimmed V and J ends, which lost 2 bases and 7 bases, there was a span of 15 bases. CDR3 in DNA: TGTGCCAGCAGTTTACAGGGCACCCTAAGGGAGCAGTACTTC. It codes for CASSLQGTLREQYF.

J is TRBJ2-1 and V is TRBV5-1; 10 bases line up with TRBD2. The trim removed 0 bases at V and 4 bases at J, leaving 4 bases unmatched. CDR3 size: 16 residues. Germline V CDR1 and CDR2: SGHRS, YFSETQ. Written as DNA, the CDR3 is TGCGCCAGCAGCTTGGAGCCTAGCGGGGGATACAATGAGCAGTTCTTC. Translated, it gives CASSLEPSGGYNEQFF.

This clone was detected many times. The chain is built from TRBV9 and TRBJ2-7; TRBD1 aligns across 7 bases. The germline gives CDR1 SGDLS, CDR2 YYNGEE. The CDR3 covers 15 residues. The V segment lost 5 bases and the J segment 3 bases; nucleotides outside the gene matches: 11. CDR3 coding DNA: TGTGCCAGCAGTCGTAACGACAGGGTGGGCTACGAGCAGTACTTC. It specifies CASSRNDRVGYEQYF.

V and J are TRBV19 and TRBJ2-7, with D possibly TRBD1 on 6 matching bases. V was clipped by 1 base and J by 7 bases, with 11 bases between them. The CDR3 consists of 13 residues. The germline CDR1 and CDR2 sequences are LNHDA and SQIVND (reference sequence). The CDR3: CASSIAGAREQYF. As DNA, the CDR3 is TGTGCCAGTAGTATAGCAGGGGCGCGGGAGCAGTACTTC.

This clone has a handful of counts. This sequence joins TRBV5-4 and TRBJ1-6; D gene unclear. The CDR3 runs to 15 residues. Germline V gene data show CDR1 as SGHNT and CDR2 as YYREEE (reference sequence). V was pared by 5 bases and J by 0 bases, with 9 bases between. The CDR3 DNA sequence: TGTGCCAGCAGTTCCCTCAGCTCCTATAATTCACCCCTCCACTTT. This encodes CASSSLSSYNSPLHF.

This clone was seen once. The rearrangement uses TRBV18 and TRBJ2-4, with 9 bases that match TRBD1. Germline CDR1 KGHSH, CDR2 LQKENI. The V gene end was trimmed by 4 bases and the J gene end by 7 bases; junction bases not matched to a gene: 8. CDR3 length equals 15 residues. The CDR3 loop is CASSLVGQGVNIQYF. In nucleotides, the CDR3 is TGTGCCAGCTCACTTGTGGGACAGGGCGTTAACATTCAGTACTTC.

V and J are TRBV19 and TRBJ1-2; the D gene is possibly TRBD1 (6 bases). V was trimmed by 1 base and J by 8 bases, leaving 8 bases between them. Germline lookup yields CDR1 LNHDA and CDR2 SQIVND (reference sequence). This CDR3 has 12 amino acids. For the CDR3, the DNA is TGTGCCAGTAGTATAGGACAGGACGGCTACACCTTC. The encoded protein is CASSIGQDGYTF.

The chain carries TRBV5-6 and TRBJ2-5, with 10 bases lining up with TRBD1. The junction had 3 bases not matched to a gene; V was cut back by 4 bases and J by 3 bases. Germline assignment: CDR1 SGHDT and CDR2 YYEEEE. The CDR3 length is 14 residues. The CDR3 sequence is CASSLGTGEETQYF. CDR3 DNA sequence: TGTGCCAGCAGCCTAGGGACAGGGGAAGAGACCCAGTACTTC.

CDR3 DNA: TGTGCTAGTGGTGCAGGGATGCGAAGGCCAGATACGCAGTATTTT. Its translation is CASGAGMRRPDTQYF. V and J are TRBV12-5 and TRBJ2-3; D may be TRBD1 (5 bases). The CDR3 has 15 residues. Germline CDR1 and CDR2: LGHNT and FRNRAP. V dropped 5 bases and J dropped 4 bases, with 16 bases sitting between them.

This clone was found a few times. The chain is built from TRBV2 and TRBJ1-6; perhaps TRBD1 as D (6 bases). CDR1 and CDR2 (germline): SNHLY, FYNNEI. The CDR3 length is 10 residues. The V end was cut by 6 bases, the J end by 17 bases, with 11 bases between. CDR3 sequence reads: CASSQTGFHF. CDR3 nucleotides: TGTGCCAGCAGCCAGACAGGTTTCCACTTT.

This rearrangement joins TRBV5-1 to TRBJ2-3, with no clear D. Trimming pared 0 bases from V and 6 bases from J, leaving 11 bases between. Per the germline V gene, CDR1 is SGHRS and CDR2 is YFSETQ. The CDR3 is 14 residues long. The chain's CDR3 is CASSLDSAGDTQYF. The CDR3 DNA follows: TGCGCCAGCAGCTTGGACAGTGCAGGCGATACGCAGTATTTT.

This sequence joins TRBV27 and TRBJ2-1; TRBD2 aligns across 8 bases. The germline CDR1 and CDR2 sequences are MNHEY and SMNVEV (reference sequence). This CDR3 comprises 12 residues. Trimming cost V 5 bases and J 13 bases; bases outside gene matches: 7. Here the CDR3 reads CASSPGLEAQFF. DNA for the CDR3: TGTGCCAGCAGTCCGGGACTAGAGGCTCAGTTCTTC.

This chain connects TRBV6-6 to TRBJ1-5, with D maybe TRBD1 (5 bases). Germline V gene data show CDR1 as MNHNY and CDR2 as SVGAGI (reference sequence). The V end lost 0 bases, the J end lost 9 bases, and 9 bases lay between the germline ends. This CDR3 contains 13 residues. CDR3 sequence: CASSYSGGGPQHF. Here the CDR3 DNA reads TGTGCCAGCAGTTACTCGGGGGGAGGGCCCCAGCATTTT.

V is TRBV2 and J is TRBJ1-2; D perhaps matches TRBD1 (5 bases). Trimming cost V 7 bases and J 5 bases, with 17 bases left between them. Per germline, CDR1 SNHLY and CDR2 FYNNEI. This CDR3 comprises 14 residues. CDR3 loop: CASKTDPETYGYTF. In DNA form, the CDR3 reads TGTGCCAGCAAGACAGACCCGGAAACGTATGGCTACACCTTC. Looking up the rest from reference TRBV2 and TRBJ1-2 gives the full variable domain: EPEVTQTPSHQVTQMGQEVILRCVPISNHLYFYWYRQILGQKVEFLVSFYNNEISEKSEIFDDQFSVERPDGSNFTLKIRSTKLEDSAMYFCASKTDPETYGYTFGSGTRLTVV.

The chain is built from TRBV4-1 and TRBJ2-1, with 8 bases fitting TRBD1. This CDR3 has 18 amino acids. Germline CDR1 MGHRA, CDR2 YSYEKL. The V segment lost 2 bases and the J segment 5 bases; nucleotides outside the gene matches: 14. CDR3: CASSQTPVGQGADNEQFF. CDR3 nucleotide sequence: TGCGCCAGCAGCCAAACCCCCGTCGGCCAGGGGGCAGACAATGAGCAGTTCTTC.

The rearrangement joins TRBV2 to TRBJ1-1; D is unclear. V dropped 1 base and J dropped 2 bases, with 11 bases sitting between them. CDR3 length equals 15 residues. CDR1 SNHLY and CDR2 FYNNEI come from the germline V gene. DNA for the CDR3: TGTGCCAGCAGTGAAGTGAGGGATGTTAACACTGAAGCTTTCTTT. This codes for CASSEVRDVNTEAFF.

This clone was counted between two and nine times. This chain connects TRBV7-2 to TRBJ1-5, with D possibly TRBD1 on 5 matching bases. The CDR3 totals 14 residues. Trimming pared 4 bases from V and 3 bases from J, leaving 10 bases between. Germline values: CDR1 SGHTA, CDR2 FQGNSA. In DNA, the CDR3 is TGTGCCAGCAGCTCCCAGGGAATCAATCAGCCCCAGCATTTT. Its translation: CASSSQGINQPQHF.

A single count supports this clone. The chain is built from TRBV7-9 and TRBJ2-7; D perhaps matches TRBD2 (5 bases). There are 14 residues in the CDR3. Trimming removed 0 bases from V and 3 bases from J, with 9 bases in between. Germline assignment: CDR1 SEHNR and CDR2 FQNEAQ (reference sequence). The CDR3 DNA reads as TGTGCCAGCAGCTTAGCGGCAGGAGGCTACGAGCAGTACTTC. The encoded protein is CASSLAAGGYEQYF. Using reference TRBV7-9 and TRBJ2-7 for the parts outside the CDR3, the full variable domain is DTGVSQNPRHKITKRGQNVTFRCDPISEHNRLYWYRQTLGQGPEFLTYFQNEAQLEKSRLLSDRFSAERPKGSFSTLEIQRTEQGDSAMYLCASSLAAGGYEQYFGPGTRLTVT.

This chain uses TRBV5-4 with TRBJ2-4, with a weak D call TRBD1 (6 bases). CDR3 length: 19 amino acids. The V end was cut by 2 bases, the J end by 0 bases, with 21 bases between. Looked up from germline, CDR1 is SGHNT and CDR2 is YYREEE (reference sequence). The CDR3 loop is CASSFYPPRTEIAKNIQYF. The CDR3, as DNA: TGTGCCAGCAGCTTTTACCCCCCCCGGACAGAAATAGCCAAAAACATTCAGTACTTC.

This clone has a single count. This chain connects TRBV2 to TRBJ2-7; D gene uncertain. This CDR3 comprises 12 residues. The V gene lost 7 bases and the J gene lost 1 base, with 8 bases spanning the gap. Germline assignment: CDR1 SNHLY and CDR2 FYNNEI. The CDR3 loop is CASIADSYEQYF. CDR3 DNA sequence: TGTGCCAGCATTGCGGATTCCTACGAGCAGTACTTC. Drawing the rest from reference TRBV2 and TRBJ2-7, the complete variable domain is EPEVTQTPSHQVTQMGQEVILRCVPISNHLYFYWYRQILGQKVEFLVSFYNNEISEKSEIFDDQFSVERPDGSNFTLKIRSTKLEDSAMYFCASIADSYEQYFGPGTRLTVT.

V is TRBV4-3 and J is TRBJ2-7, with 12 bases fitting TRBD2. The V gene end was trimmed by 1 base and the J gene end by 3 bases; junction bases not matched to a gene: 4. Germline CDR1 is LGHNA and CDR2 is YSLEER. This CDR3 spans 16 amino acids. CDR3: CASSQARTSGVYEQYF. The CDR3, as DNA: TGCGCCAGCAGCCAAGCAAGGACTAGCGGGGTCTACGAGCAGTACTTC.

The chain couples TRBV7-2 to TRBJ2-3, with no clear D. Trimming left V 1 base short and J 1 base short, with 6 bases between. Germline V gene lookup returns CDR1 SGHTA and CDR2 FQGNSA. CDR3 length: 14 amino acids. This CDR3 is CASSLVPGTDTQYF. As DNA, the CDR3 is TGTGCCAGCAGCTTAGTTCCAGGCACAGATACGCAGTATTTT.

The CDR3, as DNA: TGCAGCGTTGAAGACTCAGGGGCAGATACGCAGTATTTT. This encodes CSVEDSGADTQYF. The genes are TRBV29-1 and TRBJ2-3, with TRBD1 as a possible D gene (6 bases). Germline loops: CDR1 SQVTM, CDR2 ANQGSEA. There are 13 residues in the CDR3. The V gene lost 0 bases and the J gene lost 4 bases, with 8 bases spanning the gap.

The V gene is TRBV6-1, the J gene TRBJ2-7; D uncertain. V was clipped by 4 bases and J by 3 bases, with 16 bases between them. The CDR3 runs to 15 residues. Per the germline V gene, CDR1 is MNHNS and CDR2 is SASEGT. The CDR3 sequence is CASSAYRNLNYEQYF. CDR3 in DNA: TGTGCCAGCAGTGCATACAGAAACCTTAACTACGAGCAGTACTTC.

The V gene is TRBV5-4, the J gene TRBJ2-5, with 7 positions matching TRBD1. Per germline, CDR1 SGHNT and CDR2 YYREEE (reference sequence). V lost 4 bases, J lost 5 bases, and 8 bases stayed unmatched. The CDR3 covers 14 residues. CDR3 in DNA: TGTGCCAGCAGCCTCCCCGGGACAGAGGAGACCCAGTACTTC. Protein sequence: CASSLPGTEETQYF.

V usage is TRBV2 and J usage is TRBJ1-2, with D maybe TRBD1 (5 bases). Germline lookup yields CDR1 SNHLY and CDR2 FYNNEI. The CDR3 covers 12 residues. The V and J ends lost 7 bases and 7 bases respectively, with 13 bases between them. The CDR3 here is CASMPGFGGYTF. The CDR3, as DNA: TGTGCCAGCATGCCAGGGTTCGGTGGCTACACCTTC.